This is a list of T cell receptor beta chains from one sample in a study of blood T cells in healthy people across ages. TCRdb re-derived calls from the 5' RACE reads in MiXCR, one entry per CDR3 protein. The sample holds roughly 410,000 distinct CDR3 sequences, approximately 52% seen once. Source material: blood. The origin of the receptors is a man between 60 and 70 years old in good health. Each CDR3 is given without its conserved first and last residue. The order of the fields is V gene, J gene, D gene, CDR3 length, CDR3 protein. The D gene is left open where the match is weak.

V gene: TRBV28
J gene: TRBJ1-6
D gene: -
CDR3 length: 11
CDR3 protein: ASVGYYNSPLH

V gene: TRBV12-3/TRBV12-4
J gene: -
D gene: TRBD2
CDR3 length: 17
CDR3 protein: ASSRGTSGSLASSNEQY

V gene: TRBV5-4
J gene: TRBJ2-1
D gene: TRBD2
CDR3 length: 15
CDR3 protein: ASSLGLAGGPPNEQF

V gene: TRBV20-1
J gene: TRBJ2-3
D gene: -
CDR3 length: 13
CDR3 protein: SANRGAVSTDTQY

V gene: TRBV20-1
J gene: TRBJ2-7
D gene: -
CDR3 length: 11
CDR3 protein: SARRGRAKAQY

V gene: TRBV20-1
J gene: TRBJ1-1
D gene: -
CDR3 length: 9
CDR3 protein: SAKKGSEAF

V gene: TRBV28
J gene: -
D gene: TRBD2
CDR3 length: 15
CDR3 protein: ASSLVLAGEVEETQY

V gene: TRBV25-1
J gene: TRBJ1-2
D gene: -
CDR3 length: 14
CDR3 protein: ASSEIGLGGRGGYT

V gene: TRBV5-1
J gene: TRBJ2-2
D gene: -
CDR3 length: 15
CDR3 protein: ASSFVPGTGDTGELF

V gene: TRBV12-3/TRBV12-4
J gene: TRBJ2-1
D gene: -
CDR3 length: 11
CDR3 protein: ASSIGEEDEQF

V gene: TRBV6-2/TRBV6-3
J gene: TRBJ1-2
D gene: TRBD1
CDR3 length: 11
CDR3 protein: ALGTGTNYGYT

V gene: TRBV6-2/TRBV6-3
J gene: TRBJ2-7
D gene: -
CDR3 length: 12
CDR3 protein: ASSYGVTSYEQY

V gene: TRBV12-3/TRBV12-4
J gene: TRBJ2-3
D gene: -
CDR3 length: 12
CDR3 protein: ASSFGGAVSTQY

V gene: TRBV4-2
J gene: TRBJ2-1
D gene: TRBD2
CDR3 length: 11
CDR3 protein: ASSQGKAGVQF

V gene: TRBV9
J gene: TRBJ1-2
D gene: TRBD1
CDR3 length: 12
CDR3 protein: ASSEQGSNYGYT

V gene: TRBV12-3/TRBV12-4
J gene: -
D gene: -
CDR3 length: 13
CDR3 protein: ASSDFGLTGETQY

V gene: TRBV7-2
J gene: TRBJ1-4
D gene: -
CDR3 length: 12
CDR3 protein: ASSGGTPNEKLF